These 5 T cell receptor beta chains originate from one sample sequenced in a study of CD4 and CD8 cells across lung adenocarcinoma regions. TCRdb fed the PCR reads into MiXCR, producing one record per CDR3 protein. The sample records roughly 13,000 distinct CDR3 sequences, under 75% being singletons. The sample was CD8+ T cells from the margin of a lung tumor. These receptors were obtained from a female donor with lung adenocarcinoma. The CD4 and CD8 labels of this study may be unreliable.

For this clonotype: The CDR3 end shows no conserved phenylalanine or tryptophan, and so a read error is likely. The limits of the CDR3 on the DNA are not certain, so only TCRdb's listed CDR3 is given. V is TRBV10-2 and J is TRBJ2-3; the DNA was not used to check the table's D call, TRBD1. Germline V gene lookup returns CDR1 WSHSY and CDR2 SAAADI. Including both end residues, the CDR3 is 20 amino acids long. The CDR3: CAGCEVSQVGGCGVLLTLQV.

This chain links TRBV3-1 with TRBJ1-3; TRBD1 aligns across 8 bases. The CDR3 has 16 residues. CDR1 and CDR2 (germline): LGHDT, YNNKEL (reference sequence). V was clipped by 4 bases and J by 4 bases; unmatched bases: 9. CDR3 DNA: TGTGCCAGCAGCCGAGGGTGGACAGGGAGAGGAAACACCATATATTTT. This sequence encodes CASSRGWTGRGNTIYF.

The CDR3 is CASSLVGGRANNEQFF. In nucleotides, the CDR3 is TGTGCCAGCAGCTTAGTAGGGGGGAGGGCCAACAATGAGCAGTTCTTC. The chain uses TRBV11-3 and TRBJ2-1, with D possibly TRBD2 on 7 matching bases. The CDR3 totals 16 residues. The V and J ends lost 1 base and 5 bases respectively, with 15 bases between them. The germline gives CDR1 SGHNT, CDR2 YENEEA.

This clonotype was counted a few times. The CDR3 DNA reads TGTGCCAGCAGCTTCCAGTGGGGGGCGGGAGAGACCCAGTACTTC. The encoded protein is CASSFQWGAGETQYF. The V gene is TRBV7-6, the J gene TRBJ2-5; D possibly uses TRBD1 or TRBD2 (6 bases each). Germline CDR1 SGHVS, CDR2 FNYEAQ. This CDR3 region has 15 residues. The V end was cut by 3 bases, the J end by 4 bases, with 15 bases between. The whole variable domain, remainder taken from reference TRBV7-6 and TRBJ2-5, is GAGVSQSPRYKVTKRGQDVALRCDPISGHVSLYWYRQALGQGPEFLTYFNYEAQQDKSGLPNDRFSAERPEGSISTLTIQRTEQRDSAMYRCASSFQWGAGETQYFGPGTRLLVL.

This rearrangement joins TRBV6-1 to TRBJ2-4; D gene uncertain. CDR3 length: 12 amino acids. The germline gives CDR1 MNHNS, CDR2 SASEGT. CDR3 bases: TGTGCGGGCAGGTCAGCCACAGATACTCAGTACTTC. Translated: CAGRSATDTQYF.